This passage covers 28 T cell receptor beta chains from one sample sequenced in a study of PD-1 blockade in classical Hodgkin lymphoma. With no exception, relapse followed autologous stem cell transplantation in all patients, and brentuximab vedotin exposure varied. Method: immunoSEQ multiplex PCR; TCRdb's copy keeps in-frame clones and lacks some. The sample includes 75,000 to 100,000 clones, 80% to 90% of them seen just once. Here the sequenced sample was peripheral blood mononuclear cells (PBMCs), taken before the second cycle of nivolumab. The receptors come from a human donor with classical Hodgkin lymphoma.

The V gene is TRBV18, the J gene TRBJ1-2; D not certain. In germline, CDR1 is KGHSH, CDR2 LQKENI. Between the trimmed V and J ends, which lost 3 bases and 6 bases, there was a span of 14 bases. The CDR3 runs to 14 residues. CDR3 amino acids: CASSPSRQADGYTF. For the CDR3, the DNA is TGTGCCAGCTCACCTAGTCGGCAGGCCGATGGCTACACCTTC.

This clone appeared a single time. The gene calls are TRBV5-1 and TRBJ2-5, with D possibly being TRBD2 (5 bases). The CDR3 covers 15 residues. Trimming shortened V by 1 base and J by 5 bases, and 15 bases separated the two germline ends. The germline gives CDR1 SGHRS, CDR2 YFSETQ. CDR3 DNA: TGCGCCAGCAGCTTGCAGCACCTGGGCGGGGAGACCCAGTACTTC. It specifies CASSLQHLGGETQYF.

The rearrangement uses TRBV28 and TRBJ1-2; D may be TRBD1 (5 bases). Germline V gene sequence: CDR1 MDHEN, CDR2 SYDVKM. V lost 3 bases, J lost 8 bases, and 13 bases lay in between. CDR3 length equals 13 residues. CDR3 protein: CASSLGRGRGYTF. CDR3 nucleotides: TGTGCCAGCAGTTTGGGTAGGGGCAGGGGCTACACCTTC.

Many counts were recorded for this clone. The chain links TRBV19 to TRBJ1-5, with D tentatively TRBD1 (5 bases). Germline-derived CDR1 and CDR2 are LNHDA and SQIVND (reference sequence). CDR3 length: 15 amino acids. The V end was cut by 6 bases, the J end by 0 bases, with 12 bases between. The CDR3 sequence: CASSTGHLSNQPQHF. The CDR3 DNA reads TGTGCCAGTAGCACCGGACACCTTAGCAATCAGCCCCAGCATTTT.

V is TRBV7-2 and J is TRBJ1-1; D remains ambiguous. Germline CDR1 and CDR2: SGHTA and FQGNSA. CDR3 length: 16 amino acids. Deletions cut 0 bases from V and 0 bases from J, with 11 bases between. Here the CDR3 reads CASSLAGALLNTEAFF. The CDR3 DNA sequence: TGTGCCAGCAGCTTAGCTGGTGCGCTCCTGAACACTGAAGCTTTCTTT.

The chain employs TRBV10-1 and TRBJ2-3; D not resolved. The germline V gene has CDR1 WNHNN and CDR2 SYGVQD (reference sequence). Trimming cost V 3 bases and J 6 bases, with 13 bases left between them. This CDR3 spans 14 amino acids. The CDR3 protein is CASSDPRKSDTQYF. The CDR3 region has the DNA TGCGCCAGCAGTGACCCCCGCAAGTCTGATACGCAGTATTTT.

The CDR3 loop reads CASSLAGGAYEQYF. The CDR3 DNA reads as TGTGCCAGCAGCTTAGCGGGAGGGGCCTACGAGCAGTACTTC. The J gene is TRBJ2-7, the V gene TRBV7-2; TRBD2 aligns across 7 bases. V gave up 0 bases and J gave up 2 bases; unmatched junction bases: 1. Germline values: CDR1 SGHTA, CDR2 FQGNSA. This CDR3 is built from 14 residues.

Comments on this clone: Mismatch with germline at one junction end may stem from a read error. This CDR3 reads CATSRDLTDMQYF. In DNA, the CDR3 is TGTGCCACCAGCAGAGACCTTACAGATATGCAGTATTTT. The chain joins TRBV15 to TRBJ2-3; D ambiguous. The germline V gene has CDR1 LNHNV and CDR2 YYDKDF (reference sequence). The CDR3 has 13 residues.

J is TRBJ1-1 and V is TRBV19, with D perhaps TRBD1 (5 bases). From germline, CDR1 is LNHDA and CDR2 SQIVND (reference sequence). The CDR3 covers 17 residues. The germline V and J ends were trimmed by 3 bases and 6 bases, with 23 bases remaining between them. The CDR3 spells CASSIIRAGLGTSEAFF. The CDR3 coding sequence is TGTGCCAGTAGTATTATACGTGCGGGACTCGGTACCTCTGAAGCTTTCTTT.

The chain links TRBV6-5 to TRBJ2-7, with 14 bases matching TRBD2. V was pared by 5 bases and J by 4 bases, with 4 bases of the junction left unmatched. The CDR3 length is 15 residues. CDR1 is MNHEY, CDR2 SVGAGI, per germline. The CDR3 protein is CASSGLAGGGYEQYF. DNA of the CDR3: TGTGCCAGCAGTGGACTAGCGGGAGGAGGATACGAGCAGTACTTC.

The chain is built from TRBV11-3 and TRBJ2-7; 10 nucleotides agree with TRBD1. This CDR3 spans 13 amino acids. CDR1 and CDR2 (germline): SGHNT, YENEEA. V shed 3 bases, J shed 7 bases, and the junction held 3 bases outside the gene matches. The CDR3 nucleotides are TGTGCCAGCAGCTTGGGACAGGGGAGGGAGCAGTACTTC. The encoded protein is CASSLGQGREQYF.

This chain joins TRBV6-6 and TRBJ1-2; no clear D. The CDR3 extends over 12 amino acids. Trimming shortened V by 6 bases and J by 7 bases, and 12 bases separated the two germline ends. Germline V gives CDR1 MNHNY, CDR2 SVGAGI (reference sequence). CDR3 DNA sequence: TGTGCCAGCAGCTTGAGTATTCGTGGCTACACCTTC. It translates to CASSLSIRGYTF.

The chain uses TRBV10-3 and TRBJ1-5; D remains ambiguous. Germline lookup yields CDR1 ENHRY and CDR2 SYGVKD. CDR3 length: 13 amino acids. V was pared by 2 bases and J by 0 bases, with 2 bases between. The CDR3 DNA reads as TGTGCCATCAGTGAGCTTAGCAATCAGCCCCAGCATTTT. The encoded protein is CAISELSNQPQHF.

V usage is TRBV7-9 and J usage is TRBJ1-1, with D uncertain. CDR3 length: 12 amino acids. Trimming took 6 bases from V and 8 from J, leaving 13 bases between them. Germline V gene data show CDR1 as SEHNR and CDR2 as FQNEAQ (reference sequence). The chain's CDR3 is CASSTLGSEAFF. The CDR3 DNA reads TGTGCCAGCAGTACGCTGGGGTCCGAAGCTTTCTTT. The full variable domain, in which reference TRBV7-9 and TRBJ1-1 provide the parts outside the CDR3, is DTGVSQNPRHKITKRGQNVTFRCDPISEHNRLYWYRQTLGQGPEFLTYFQNEAQLEKSRLLSDRFSAERPKGSFSTLEIQRTEQGDSAMYLCASSTLGSEAFFGQGTRLTVV.

CDR3 sequence reads: CASSLIPGTTDTQYF. In DNA, the CDR3 is TGTGCCAGCAGCTTGATTCCGGGGACCACAGATACGCAGTATTTT. The chain combines TRBV5-4 with TRBJ2-3; the D gene could be TRBD1 or TRBD2 (5 bases each). Between the trimmed V and J ends, which lost 1 base and 2 bases, there was a span of 11 bases. Per the germline V gene, CDR1 is SGHNT and CDR2 is YYREEE (reference sequence). There are 15 residues in the CDR3.

The chain has TRBV4-2 and TRBJ2-7; 10 nucleotides match TRBD2. With 3 bases clipped from V and 7 bases from J, the junction kept 6 bases outside the gene matches. This CDR3 is 14 amino acids long. Germline lookup yields CDR1 LGHNA and CDR2 YNFKEQ. In DNA form, the CDR3 reads TGTGCCAGCAGCCATCCGGGACTAGCGTGGGAGCAGTACTTC. It yields the protein CASSHPGLAWEQYF.

The chain combines TRBV2 with TRBJ2-3, with D possibly being TRBD2 (6 bases). The germline gives CDR1 SNHLY, CDR2 FYNNEI. V lost 4 bases and J lost 0, with 26 bases in between. CDR3 length equals 20 residues. The CDR3 region is CASSGVGGALTRTSTDTQYF. For the CDR3, the DNA is TGTGCCAGCAGTGGGGTTGGAGGGGCCCTGACTAGAACTAGCACAGATACGCAGTATTTT.

This chain joins TRBV4-2 and TRBJ2-2; D is undetermined. Germline values: CDR1 LGHNA, CDR2 YNFKEQ. V lost 7 bases and J 2 bases, leaving 8 bases between the germline ends. There are 13 residues in the CDR3. In DNA form, the CDR3 reads TGTGCCAGCACCGAGCAAAACACCGGGGAGCTGTTTTTT. Protein: CASTEQNTGELFF.

The chain uses TRBV6-6 and TRBJ1-2; TRBD1 aligns across 9 bases. The V segment lost 5 bases and the J segment 5 bases; nucleotides outside the gene matches: 12. The germline V gene has CDR1 MNHNY and CDR2 SVGAGI (reference sequence). CDR3 length: 16 residues. The CDR3 region is CASSPGQGLDWYGYTF. The CDR3 DNA reads TGTGCCAGCAGTCCGGGACAGGGTTTGGATTGGTATGGCTACACCTTC.

This chain links TRBV19 with TRBJ1-4, with 7 positions matching TRBD1. Germline lookup yields CDR1 LNHDA and CDR2 SQIVND (reference sequence). The V gene end was trimmed by 3 bases and the J gene end by 0 bases; junction bases not matched to a gene: 1. The CDR3 runs 15 residues. In nucleotides, the CDR3 is TGTGCCAGTAGTATTGGACAGGCAACTAATGAAAAACTGTTTTTT. Translation: CASSIGQATNEKLFF.

The chain recombines TRBV18 with TRBJ2-6; D is undetermined. Germline V gene sequence: CDR1 KGHSH, CDR2 LQKENI. The CDR3 runs to 17 residues. Trimming took off 1 base at V and 0 bases at J, with 10 bases between the two ends. The CDR3 region has the DNA TGTGCCAGCTCACCACAAATGGGCAGCTCTGGGGCCAACGTCCTGACTTTC. Translation gives CASSPQMGSSGANVLTF.

This clone was seen only once. CDR3 protein: CASSAPGEETQYF. CDR3 bases: TGTGCCAGCAGCGCCCCGGGGGAAGAGACCCAGTACTTC. The gene calls are TRBV5-4 and TRBJ2-5; a weak D match, TRBD2 (6 bases). The CDR3 runs 13 residues. Germline V CDR1 and CDR2: SGHNT, YYREEE (reference sequence). V lost 4 bases and J 3 bases, leaving 10 bases between the germline ends.

The J gene is TRBJ2-7, the V gene TRBV29-1, with D unclear. From germline, CDR1 is SQVTM and CDR2 ANQGSEA. This CDR3 has 13 residues. Trimming took off 4 bases at V and 2 bases at J, with 12 bases between the two ends. DNA of the CDR3: TGCAGCGTTGTTTCTATGGGGACCTACGAGCAGTACTTC. This translates into CSVVSMGTYEQYF.

V is TRBV11-2 and J is TRBJ2-7, with 9 bases matching TRBD1. The CDR3 length is 16 residues. Germline V lookup: CDR1 SGHAT, CDR2 FQNNGV. J was trimmed by 4 bases and V by 0 bases; bases with no gene match: 7. In DNA form, the CDR3 reads TGTGCCAGCAGCTTAGAGACCGGGACAGGGTGGTACGAGCAGTACTTC. It yields the protein CASSLETGTGWYEQYF.

This clone turned up a few times. The J gene is TRBJ2-3, the V gene TRBV20-1; no clear D. Germline assignment: CDR1 DFQATT and CDR2 SNEGSKA (reference sequence). CDR3 size: 11 residues. V gave up 6 bases and J gave up 6 bases, with 10 bases separating them. CDR3 coding DNA: TGCAGTGCCGCCCAAGGGGATACGCAGTATTTT. Translation gives CSAAQGDTQYF.

The chain uses TRBV10-3 and TRBJ2-2, with D hard to call. Looked up from germline, CDR1 is ENHRY and CDR2 is SYGVKD. With 4 bases removed from V and 6 bases from J, the gap between germline ends came to 12 bases. CDR3 length: 14 amino acids. CDR3 sequence reads: CAISGLDRSGELFF. CDR3 nucleotide sequence: TGTGCCATCAGTGGTTTGGATCGGTCCGGGGAGCTGTTTTTT.

V is TRBV28 and J is TRBJ2-5; D is possibly TRBD2 (6 bases). Germline values: CDR1 MDHEN, CDR2 SYDVKM. The germline V and J ends were trimmed by 4 bases and 2 bases, with 17 bases remaining between them. The CDR3 spans 16 residues. The CDR3 spells CASSSPGLGVQETQYF. For the CDR3, the DNA is TGTGCCAGCAGTTCTCCGGGACTGGGGGTGCAAGAGACCCAGTACTTC.

The sample holds one count of this clone. J is TRBJ2-3 and V is TRBV21-1. TRBV21-1 is a documented pseudogene. The CDR3 consists of 15 residues. The CDR3, as DNA: TGTGCCAGCAGCAAAGCGGGGTCCCGCACAGATACGCAGTATTTT. This gives the protein CASSKAGSRTDTQYF.